This is a list of T cell receptor beta chains from one sample in a study of cytomegalovirus exposure and HLA in healthy donors. Libraries were prepared by immunoSEQ multiplex PCR; TCRdb keeps only in-frame clonotypes and omits some of them. The sample holds 130,000 to 150,000 clones, 85% to 90% seen once. The specimen was PBMCs. The origin of the receptors is a young woman in good health and CMV-seropositive. Both conserved end residues are part of each CDR3. The size field is filled for only some rows; it gives once, few, many or a size class.

>.|TRBV27|TRBJ2-7
CASSQLAGASYEQYF
>.|TRBV2|TRBJ2-7
CASRGGAGTSYEQYF
>.|TRBV6-5|TRBJ2-5
CASRATGEETQYF
>.|TRBV7-8|TRBJ2-3
CASSLLESTDTQYF
>once|TRBV9|TRBJ2-3
CASSVVSGGQDTQYF
>.|TRBV29-1|TRBJ2-7
CSVEDAKDEQYF
>once|TRBV20-1|TRBJ2-1
CSVWTVNEQFF
>.|TRBV7-3|TRBJ2-1
CASSLSGRNNEQFF
>once|TRBV9|TRBJ1-2
CASSVGPRPNYGYTF
>few|TRBV5-5|TRBJ1-2
CASSLDREPYGYTF
>.|TRBV19|TRBJ1-3
CASMLGVGNTIYF
>.|TRBV28|TRBJ2-1
CASSRPTRFYNEQFF
>.|TRBV9|TRBJ2-2
CASSVGLPTGELFF
>.|TRBV18|TRBJ1-1
CASSPRTGENTEAFF
>.|TRBV28|TRBJ1-1
CASSITGTANTEAFF
>.|TRBV6-1|TRBJ2-5
CASSEAGETQYF
>few|TRBV6-4|TRBJ2-1
CASSPRTSEVLVYEQFF
>.|TRBV5-1|TRBJ1-2
CASSLGGQPDYGYTF
>.|TRBV5-1|TRBJ2-2
CASSFGGNTGELFF
>.|TRBV29-1|TRBJ1-2
CSVEGGYYGYTF
>.|TRBV30|TRBJ2-5
CAWSRLAPRETQYF
>.|TRBV11-1|TRBJ2-5
CASSSDRAPWETQYF
>.|TRBV11-2|TRBJ2-7
CASSFAGAYEQYF
>.|TRBV18|TRBJ2-2
CASPHGRETNTGELFF
>.|TRBV11-2|TRBJ2-2
CASSLGLAGVTGELFF
>.|TRBV11-2|TRBJ2-2
CASSHPGQNTGELFF
>.|TRBV4-3|TRBJ2-5
CASSQALGTGGSETQYF
>.|TRBV7-9|TRBJ2-2
CASSLGTSVGGELFF
>.|TRBV5-4|TRBJ2-7
CASSETRNSYEQYF
>.|TRBV2|TRBJ2-5
CASSEETGTETQYF
>.|TRBV30|TRBJ1-5
CACTSDREIQPQHF
>.|TRBV10-1|TRBJ2-3
CASSESRVDTQYF
>.|TRBV4-3|TRBJ2-1
CASSQEFGTTYNEQFF
>.|TRBV7-9|TRBJ1-1
CASSEAGAWNTEAFF
>once|TRBV5-8|TRBJ2-7
CASSGDRGPTYEQYF
>few|TRBV5-1|TRBJ2-5
CASSLGLAGETQYF
>.|TRBV11-3|TRBJ2-3
CASSLWGPDTQYF
>.|TRBV7-2|TRBJ2-1
CASSPGTIHNEQFF
>.|TRBV13|TRBJ2-7
CASSLGTADYEQYF
>.|TRBV13|TRBJ1-1
CASSSVQGRNTEAFF
>once|TRBV29-1|TRBJ2-5
CSVEELARRETQYF
>.|TRBV6-5|TRBJ2-7
CASSPGSGEQYF